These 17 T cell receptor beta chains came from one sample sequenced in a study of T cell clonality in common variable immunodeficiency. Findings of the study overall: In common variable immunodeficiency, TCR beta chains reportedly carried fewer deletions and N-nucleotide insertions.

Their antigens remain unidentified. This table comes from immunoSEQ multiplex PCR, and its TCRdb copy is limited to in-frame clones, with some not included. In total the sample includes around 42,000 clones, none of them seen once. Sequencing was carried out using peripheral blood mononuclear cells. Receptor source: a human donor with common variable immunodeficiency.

The sequenced part of the CDR3 DNA is TGTGCCAGCTCGACAGGGGTTAATTCACCC. It specifies CASSTGVNSP. The CDR3 in its entirety is CASSTGVNSPLHF. This chain links TRBV19 with TRBJ1-6; TRBD1 agrees at 8 bases. The read ends 3 residues shy of where the CDR3 ends; the end is completed using the germline J gene. From germline, CDR1 is LNHDA and CDR2 SQIVND (reference sequence). The CDR3 is 13 residues long. V lost 9 bases and J lost 6; bases outside the gene matches: 4.

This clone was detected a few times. The CDR3 DNA, read in part, is TGTGCCAGCAGCCGGTCGGGACAGGGACCCGAG. Protein sequence: CASSRSGQGPE. The full CDR3 sequence reads CASSRSGQGPEQYF. The chain couples TRBV7-9 to TRBJ2-7; TRBD1 aligns across 9 bases. The read gets to within 3 residues of the CDR3 end, and the germline J gene fills in the rest. The junction had 8 bases not matched to a gene; V was cut back by 5 bases and J by 6 bases. Germline loops: CDR1 SEHNR, CDR2 FQNEAQ (reference sequence). The length of the CDR3 is 14 residues.

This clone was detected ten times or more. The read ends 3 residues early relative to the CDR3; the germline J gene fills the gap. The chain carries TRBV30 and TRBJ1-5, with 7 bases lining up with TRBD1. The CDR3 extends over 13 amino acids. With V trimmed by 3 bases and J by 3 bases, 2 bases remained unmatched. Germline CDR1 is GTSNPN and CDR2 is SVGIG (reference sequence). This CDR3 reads CAWRQGDNQPQHF. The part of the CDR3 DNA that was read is TGTGCCTGGAGGCAGGGGGACAATCAGCCC.

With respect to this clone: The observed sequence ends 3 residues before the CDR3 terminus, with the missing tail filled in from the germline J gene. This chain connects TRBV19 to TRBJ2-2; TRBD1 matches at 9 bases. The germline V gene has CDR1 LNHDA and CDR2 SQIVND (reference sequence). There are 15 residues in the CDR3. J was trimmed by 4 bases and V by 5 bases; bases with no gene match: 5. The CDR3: CASSHLTGGTGELFF. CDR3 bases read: TGTGCCAGTAGTCACTTGACAGGGGGCACCGGGGAG.

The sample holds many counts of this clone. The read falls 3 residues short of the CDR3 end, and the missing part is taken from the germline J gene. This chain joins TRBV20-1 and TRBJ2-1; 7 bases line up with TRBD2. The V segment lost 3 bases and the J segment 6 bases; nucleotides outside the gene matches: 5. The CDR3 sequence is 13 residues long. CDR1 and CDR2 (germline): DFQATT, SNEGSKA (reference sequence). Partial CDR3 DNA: TGCAGTGCTAGTGCAACTAGCGTCAATGAG. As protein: CSASATSVNE. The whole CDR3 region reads CSASATSVNEQFF.

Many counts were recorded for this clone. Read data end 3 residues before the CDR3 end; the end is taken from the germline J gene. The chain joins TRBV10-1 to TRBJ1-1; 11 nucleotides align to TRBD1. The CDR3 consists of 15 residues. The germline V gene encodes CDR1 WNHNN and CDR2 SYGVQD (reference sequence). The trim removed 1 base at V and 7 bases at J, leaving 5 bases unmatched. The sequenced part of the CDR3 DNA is TGCGCCAGCAGTGAGTTGAGGACAGGGGGCGGTGAA. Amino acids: CASSELRTGGGE. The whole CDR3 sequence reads CASSELRTGGGEAFF.

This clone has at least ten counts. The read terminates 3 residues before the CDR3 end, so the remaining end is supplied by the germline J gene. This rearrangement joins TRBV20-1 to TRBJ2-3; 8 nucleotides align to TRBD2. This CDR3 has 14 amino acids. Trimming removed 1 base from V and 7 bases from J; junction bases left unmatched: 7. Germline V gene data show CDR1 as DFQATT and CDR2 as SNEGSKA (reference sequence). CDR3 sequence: CSARVPGLANTQYF. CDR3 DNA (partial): TGCAGTGCTAGAGTCCCTGGACTAGCTAATACG.

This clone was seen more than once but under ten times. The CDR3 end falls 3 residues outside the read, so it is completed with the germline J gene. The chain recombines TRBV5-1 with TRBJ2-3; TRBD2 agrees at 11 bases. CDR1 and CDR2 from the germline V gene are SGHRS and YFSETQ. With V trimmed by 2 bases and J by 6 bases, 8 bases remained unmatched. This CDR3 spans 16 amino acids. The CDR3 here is CASSLRSGGASDTQYF. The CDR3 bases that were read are TGCGCCAGCAGCTTACGTAGCGGGGGGGCATCGGATACG.

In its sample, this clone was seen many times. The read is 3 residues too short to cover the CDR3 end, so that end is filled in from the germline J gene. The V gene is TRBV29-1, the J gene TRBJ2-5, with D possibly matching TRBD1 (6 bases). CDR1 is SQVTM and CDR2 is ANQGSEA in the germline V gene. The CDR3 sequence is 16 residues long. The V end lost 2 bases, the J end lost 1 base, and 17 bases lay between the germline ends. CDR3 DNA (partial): TGCAGCGTTGAACCCCAAGGTGGACAGACCCAAGAGACC. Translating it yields CSVEPQGGQTQET. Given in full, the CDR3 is CSVEPQGGQTQETQYF. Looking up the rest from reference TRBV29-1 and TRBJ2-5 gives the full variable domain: SAVISQKPSRDICQRGTSLTIQCQVDSQVTMMFWYRQQPGQSLTLIATANQGSEATYESGFVIDKFPISRPNLTFSTLTVSNMSPEDSSIYLCSVEPQGGQTQETQYFGPGTRLLVL.

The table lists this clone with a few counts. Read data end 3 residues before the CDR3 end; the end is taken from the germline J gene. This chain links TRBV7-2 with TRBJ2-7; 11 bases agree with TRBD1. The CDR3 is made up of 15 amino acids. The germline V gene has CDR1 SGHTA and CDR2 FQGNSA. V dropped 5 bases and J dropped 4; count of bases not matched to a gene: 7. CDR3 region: CASSLLGQGAYEQYF. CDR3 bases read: TGTGCCAGCAGCCTACTCGGACAGGGGGCTTACGAG.

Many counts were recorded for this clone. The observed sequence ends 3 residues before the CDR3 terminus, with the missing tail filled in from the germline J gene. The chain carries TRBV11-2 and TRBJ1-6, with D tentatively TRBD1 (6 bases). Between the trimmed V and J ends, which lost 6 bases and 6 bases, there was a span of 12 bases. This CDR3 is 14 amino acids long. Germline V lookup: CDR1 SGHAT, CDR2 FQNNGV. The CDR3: CASSPQGGNSPLHF. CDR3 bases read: TGTGCCAGCAGTCCACAGGGTGGTAATTCACCC.

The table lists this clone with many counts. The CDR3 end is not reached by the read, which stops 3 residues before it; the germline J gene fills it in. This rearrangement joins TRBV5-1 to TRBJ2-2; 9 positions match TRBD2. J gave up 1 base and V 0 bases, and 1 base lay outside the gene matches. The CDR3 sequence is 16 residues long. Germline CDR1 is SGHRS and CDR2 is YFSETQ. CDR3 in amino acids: CASSLGSGRNTGELFF. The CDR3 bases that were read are TGCGCCAGCAGCTTGGGTAGCGGGAGGAACACCGGGGAG.

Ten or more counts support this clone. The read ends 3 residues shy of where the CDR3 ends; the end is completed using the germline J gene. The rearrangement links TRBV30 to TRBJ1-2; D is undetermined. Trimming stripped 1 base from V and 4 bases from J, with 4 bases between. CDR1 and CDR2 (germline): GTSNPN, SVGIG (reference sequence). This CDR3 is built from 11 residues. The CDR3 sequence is CAWSEVYGYTF. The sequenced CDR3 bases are TGTGCCTGGAGTGAGGTCTATGGC.

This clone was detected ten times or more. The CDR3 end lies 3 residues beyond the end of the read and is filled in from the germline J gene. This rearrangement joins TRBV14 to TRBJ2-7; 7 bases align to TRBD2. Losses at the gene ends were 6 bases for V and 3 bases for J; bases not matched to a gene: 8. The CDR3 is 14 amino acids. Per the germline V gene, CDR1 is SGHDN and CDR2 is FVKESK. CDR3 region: CASSRAGRDYEQYF. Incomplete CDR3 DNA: TGTGCCAGCAGTAGAGCGGGACGTGACTACGAG.

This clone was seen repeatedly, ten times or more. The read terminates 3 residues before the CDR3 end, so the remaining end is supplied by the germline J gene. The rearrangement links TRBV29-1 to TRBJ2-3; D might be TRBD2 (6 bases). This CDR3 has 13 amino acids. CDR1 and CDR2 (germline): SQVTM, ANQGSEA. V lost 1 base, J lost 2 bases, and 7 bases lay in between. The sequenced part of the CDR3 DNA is TGCAGCGTTGAAGGGACTATCACAGATACG. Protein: CSVEGTITDT. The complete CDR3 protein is CSVEGTITDTQYF.

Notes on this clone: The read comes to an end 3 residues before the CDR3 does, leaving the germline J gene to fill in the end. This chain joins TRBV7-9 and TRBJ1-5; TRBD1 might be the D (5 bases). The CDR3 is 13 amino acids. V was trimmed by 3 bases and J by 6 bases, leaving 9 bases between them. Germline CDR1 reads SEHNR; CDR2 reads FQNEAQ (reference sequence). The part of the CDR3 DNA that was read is TGTGCCAGCAGCTTGTACGGGGGTCAGCCC. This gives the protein CASSLYGGQP. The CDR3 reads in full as CASSLYGGQPQHF.

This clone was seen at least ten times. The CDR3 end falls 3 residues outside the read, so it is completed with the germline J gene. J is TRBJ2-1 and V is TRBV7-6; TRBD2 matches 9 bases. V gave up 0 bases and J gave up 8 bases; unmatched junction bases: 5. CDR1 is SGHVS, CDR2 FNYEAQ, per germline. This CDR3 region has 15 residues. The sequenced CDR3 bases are TGTGCCAGCAGCTTAGCGGCTAGCGGGAAGGATGAG. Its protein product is CASSLAASGKDE. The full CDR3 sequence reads CASSLAASGKDEQFF.